This entry describes one T cell receptor (beta chain). This sample is drawn from a study of shared clonotypes between healthy human individuals. Turning to the study itself: The cohort had two women and three men, ages 18 to 49. Three plates each covered CD4 naive and memory; CD8 naive two, CD8 memory one.

The assay was immunoSEQ multiplex PCR, and TCRdb's table has in-frame clones only and misses some. The data hold over a million clones, with more than 65% observed a single time. This receptor was taken from a man aged 18 to 35 in good health. Sequencing was performed on memory CD4+ T cells sorted from blood. Subset of the sample: CD45RA-negative fraction.

In DNA, the CDR3 is TGTGCCAGCAGCTCCGGACTAGCGGTCTACAATGAGCAGTTCTTC. This encodes CASSSGLAVYNEQFF. This rearrangement joins TRBV7-9 to TRBJ2-1; the match to TRBD2 covers 10 bases. This CDR3 is 15 amino acids long. Per germline, CDR1 SEHNR and CDR2 FQNEAQ (reference sequence). The ends lost 4 bases at V and 3 bases at J; junction bases unmatched: 3.